This T cell receptor (beta chain) derives from a study of early T cells in non-severe SARS-CoV-2 infection. Across the whole study: RNA in bulk from unsorted whole blood was sequenced, and chains were unpaired.

Researchers tagged individual cDNA molecules with unique molecular identifiers. TCRdb re-analysed the 5' RACE reads in MiXCR, keeping a single row per CDR3 protein. The sample contains more than 45,000 distinct CDR3 sequences, 5.6% of which appear only once. Note on this clonotype: As yet, its antigen is unknown.

The CDR3 spans 14 residues. Germline V gene sequence: CDR1 SNHLY, CDR2 FYNNEI. The ends lost 6 bases at V and 5 bases at J; junction bases unmatched: 6. Study-wide results and caveats: Missing private and CD4 specificities, VDJdb matching favored anti-spike CD8 responses.

The sample consisted of whole blood. This TCR came from an adult who was a healthcare worker with PCR-confirmed SARS-CoV-2 infection or an uninfected control (not recorded which). The rearrangement joins TRBV2 to TRBJ1-4, with 7 bases fitting TRBD1. The CDR3 reads CASRRTGQNEKLFF. CDR3 coding DNA: TGTGCCAGCAGGAGGACGGGACAGAATGAAAAACTGTTTTTT.